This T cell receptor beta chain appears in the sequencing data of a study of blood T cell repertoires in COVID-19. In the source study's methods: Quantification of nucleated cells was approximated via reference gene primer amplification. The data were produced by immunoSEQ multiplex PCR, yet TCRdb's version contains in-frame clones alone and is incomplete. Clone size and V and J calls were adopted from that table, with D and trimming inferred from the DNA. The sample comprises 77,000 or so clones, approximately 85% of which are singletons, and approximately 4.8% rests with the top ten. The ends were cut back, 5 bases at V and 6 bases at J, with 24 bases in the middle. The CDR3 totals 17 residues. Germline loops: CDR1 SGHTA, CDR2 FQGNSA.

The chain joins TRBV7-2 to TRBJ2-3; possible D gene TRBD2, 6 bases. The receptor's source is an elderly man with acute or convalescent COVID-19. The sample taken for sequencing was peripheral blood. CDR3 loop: CASSTTNTGLRTDTQYF. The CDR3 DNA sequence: TGTGCCAGCAGCACTACCAATACGGGACTTAGGACTGATACGCAGTATTTT.